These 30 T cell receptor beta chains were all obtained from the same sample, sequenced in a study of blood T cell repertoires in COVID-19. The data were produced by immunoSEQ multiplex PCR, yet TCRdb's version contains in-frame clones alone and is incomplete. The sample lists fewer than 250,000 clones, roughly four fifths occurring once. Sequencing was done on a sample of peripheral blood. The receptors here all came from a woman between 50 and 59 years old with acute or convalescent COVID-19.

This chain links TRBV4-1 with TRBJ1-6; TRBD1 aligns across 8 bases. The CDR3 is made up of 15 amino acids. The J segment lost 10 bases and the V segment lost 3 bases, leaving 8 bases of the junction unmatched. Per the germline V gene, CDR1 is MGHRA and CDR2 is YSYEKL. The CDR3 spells CASSHPGTGGSPLHF. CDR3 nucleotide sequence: TGCGCCAGCAGCCATCCGGGGACAGGTGGATCACCCCTCCACTTT.

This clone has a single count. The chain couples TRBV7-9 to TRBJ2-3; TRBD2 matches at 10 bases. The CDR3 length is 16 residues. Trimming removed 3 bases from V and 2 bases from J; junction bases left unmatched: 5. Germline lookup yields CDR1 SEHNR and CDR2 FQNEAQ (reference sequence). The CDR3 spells CASSFNSGRLTDTQYF. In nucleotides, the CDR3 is TGTGCCAGCAGCTTTAATAGCGGGAGGCTCACAGATACGCAGTATTTT.

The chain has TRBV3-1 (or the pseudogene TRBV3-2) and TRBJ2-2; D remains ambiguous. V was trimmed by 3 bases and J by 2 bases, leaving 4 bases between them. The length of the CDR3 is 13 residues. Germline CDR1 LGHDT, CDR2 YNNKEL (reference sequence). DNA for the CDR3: TGTGCCAGCAGCCATATAAACACCGGGGAGCTGTTTTTT. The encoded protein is CASSHINTGELFF.

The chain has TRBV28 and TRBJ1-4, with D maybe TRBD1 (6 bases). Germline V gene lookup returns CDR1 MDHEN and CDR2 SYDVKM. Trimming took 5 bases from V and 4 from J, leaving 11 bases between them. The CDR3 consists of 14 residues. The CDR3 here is CASSRTEFNEKLFF. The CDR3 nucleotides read TGTGCCAGCAGTCGGACAGAATTTAATGAAAAACTGTTTTTT.

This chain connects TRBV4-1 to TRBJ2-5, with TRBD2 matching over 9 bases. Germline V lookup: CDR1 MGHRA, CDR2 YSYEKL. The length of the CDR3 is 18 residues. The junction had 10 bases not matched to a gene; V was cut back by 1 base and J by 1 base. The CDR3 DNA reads TGCGCCAGCAGCCAAGGGAGGGGTACTAGCGGGTTCCAAGAGACCCAGTACTTC. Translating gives CASSQGRGTSGFQETQYF.

CDR3 residues: CATSRTLPGGFYEQYF. CDR3 bases: TGTGCCACCAGCAGAACTCTCCCGGGGGGATTCTACGAGCAGTACTTC. The rearrangement links TRBV15 to TRBJ2-7, with 7 bases identical to TRBD2. CDR1 and CDR2 (germline): LNHNV, YYDKDF (reference sequence). Trimming removed 2 bases from V and 3 bases from J; junction bases left unmatched: 10. CDR3 length: 16 amino acids.

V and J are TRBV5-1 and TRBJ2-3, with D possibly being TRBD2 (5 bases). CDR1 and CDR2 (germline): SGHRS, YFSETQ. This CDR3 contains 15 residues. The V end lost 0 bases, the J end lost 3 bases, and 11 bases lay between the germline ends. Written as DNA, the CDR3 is TGCGCCAGCAGCTTGGGTGGGAGTGGGACAGATACGCAGTATTTT. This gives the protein CASSLGGSGTDTQYF.

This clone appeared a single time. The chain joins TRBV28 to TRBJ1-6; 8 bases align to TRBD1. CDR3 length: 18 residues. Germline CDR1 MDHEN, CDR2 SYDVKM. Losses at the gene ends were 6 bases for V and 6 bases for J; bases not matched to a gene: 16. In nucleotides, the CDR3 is TGTGCCAGCAGCCGACTATTTTACCAGGGGGCCTTTAATTCACCCCTCCACTTT. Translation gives CASSRLFYQGAFNSPLHF.

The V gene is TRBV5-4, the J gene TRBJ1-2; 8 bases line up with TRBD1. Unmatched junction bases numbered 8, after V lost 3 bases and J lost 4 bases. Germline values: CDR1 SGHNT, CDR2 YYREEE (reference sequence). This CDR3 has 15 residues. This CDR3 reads CASSSRGREPYGYTF. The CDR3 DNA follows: TGTGCCAGCAGCTCCAGGGGGCGCGAACCCTATGGCTACACCTTC.

The CDR3 nucleotides read TGTGCCAGTAGTACGCGACGGGTCTCCTACAATGAGCAGTTCTTC. Translating gives CASSTRRVSYNEQFF. V is TRBV19 and J is TRBJ2-1, with no clear D. Trimming removed 4 bases from V and 0 bases from J, with 10 bases in between. Germline CDR1 and CDR2: LNHDA and SQIVND (reference sequence). The CDR3 contains 15 residues.

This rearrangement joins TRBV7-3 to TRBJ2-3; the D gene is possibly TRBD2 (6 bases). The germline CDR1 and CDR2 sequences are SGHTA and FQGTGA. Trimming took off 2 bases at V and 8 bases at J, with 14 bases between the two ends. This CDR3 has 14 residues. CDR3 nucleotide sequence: TGTGCCAGCAGCTTAGAGGGACTCTCGATTACGCAGTATTTT. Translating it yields CASSLEGLSITQYF.

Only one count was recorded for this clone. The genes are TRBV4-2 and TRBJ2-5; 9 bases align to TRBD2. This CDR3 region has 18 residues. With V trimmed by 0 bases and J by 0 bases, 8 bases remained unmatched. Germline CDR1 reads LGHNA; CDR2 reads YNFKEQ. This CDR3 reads CASSQEGSAGGYQETQYF. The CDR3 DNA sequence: TGTGCCAGCAGCCAAGAGGGGAGTGCGGGGGGGTACCAAGAGACCCAGTACTTC.

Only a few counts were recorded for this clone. DNA for the CDR3: TGTGCCAGCGGCAAGACAGGGGGCGATTTCACTGAAGCTTTCTTT. This gives the protein CASGKTGGDFTEAFF. The chain combines TRBV6-5 with TRBJ1-1; 10 nucleotides match TRBD1. CDR3 size: 15 residues. Germline V lookup: CDR1 MNHEY, CDR2 SVGAGI. Germline trimming cut 8 bases from V and 4 bases from J; bases unmatched to any gene: 10.

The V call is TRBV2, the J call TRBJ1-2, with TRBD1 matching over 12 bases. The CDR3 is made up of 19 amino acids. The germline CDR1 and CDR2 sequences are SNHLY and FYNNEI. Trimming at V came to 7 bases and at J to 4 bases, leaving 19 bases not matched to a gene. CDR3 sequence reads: CASKGNRRGTGGEAYGYTF. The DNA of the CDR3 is TGTGCCAGCAAAGGGAACCGGAGGGGGACAGGGGGCGAGGCCTATGGCTACACCTTC. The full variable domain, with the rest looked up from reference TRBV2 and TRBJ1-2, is EPEVTQTPSHQVTQMGQEVILRCVPISNHLYFYWYRQILGQKVEFLVSFYNNEISEKSEIFDDQFSVERPDGSNFTLKIRSTKLEDSAMYFCASKGNRRGTGGEAYGYTFGSGTRLTVV.

The CDR3: CASSRDYYNEQFF. The CDR3 nucleotides read TGTGCCAGCAGCAGGGACTACTACAATGAGCAGTTCTTC. This chain joins TRBV6-5 and TRBJ2-1, with 7 bases that match TRBD2. This CDR3 comprises 13 residues. V lost 6 bases and J lost 3; bases outside the gene matches: 2. Germline V lookup: CDR1 MNHEY, CDR2 SVGAGI.

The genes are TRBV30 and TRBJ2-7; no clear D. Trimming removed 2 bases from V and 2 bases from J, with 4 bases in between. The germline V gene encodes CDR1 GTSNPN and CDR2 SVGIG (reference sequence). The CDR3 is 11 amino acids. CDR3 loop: CAWSTAYEQYF. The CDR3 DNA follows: TGTGCCTGGAGTACGGCCTACGAGCAGTACTTC. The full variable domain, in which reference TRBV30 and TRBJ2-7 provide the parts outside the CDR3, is SQTIHQWPATLVQPVGSPLSLECTVEGTSNPNLYWYRQAAGRGLQLLFYSVGIGQISSEVPQNLSASRPQDRQFILSSKKLLLSDSGFYLCAWSTAYEQYFGPGTRLTVT.

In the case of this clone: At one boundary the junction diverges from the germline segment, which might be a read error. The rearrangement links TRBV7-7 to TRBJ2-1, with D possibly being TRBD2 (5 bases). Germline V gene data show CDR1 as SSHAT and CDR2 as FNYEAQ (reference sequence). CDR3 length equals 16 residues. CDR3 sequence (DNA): TGTGCTAGCAGCAGAACTAGTACAAGCTCCTACAATGAGCAGTTCTTC. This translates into CASSRTSTSSYNEQFF.

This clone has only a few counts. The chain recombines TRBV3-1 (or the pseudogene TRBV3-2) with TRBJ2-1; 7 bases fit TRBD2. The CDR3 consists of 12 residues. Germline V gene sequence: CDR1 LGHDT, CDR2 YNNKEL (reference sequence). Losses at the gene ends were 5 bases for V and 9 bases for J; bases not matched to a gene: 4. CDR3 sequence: CASSKVAGEQFF. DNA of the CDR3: TGTGCCAGCAGCAAGGTAGCGGGTGAGCAGTTCTTC.

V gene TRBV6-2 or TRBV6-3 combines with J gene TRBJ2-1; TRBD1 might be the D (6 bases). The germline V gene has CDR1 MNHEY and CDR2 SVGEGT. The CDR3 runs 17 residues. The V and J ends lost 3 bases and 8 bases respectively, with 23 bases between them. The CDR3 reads CASSYKQGKSLGHEQFF. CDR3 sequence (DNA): TGTGCCAGCAGTTATAAACAGGGTAAAAGCTTAGGGCATGAGCAGTTCTTC.

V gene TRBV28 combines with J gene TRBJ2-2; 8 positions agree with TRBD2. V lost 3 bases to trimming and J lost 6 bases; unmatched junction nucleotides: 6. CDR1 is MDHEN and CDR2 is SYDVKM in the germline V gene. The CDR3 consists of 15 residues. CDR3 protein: CASSFAGGGSGELFF. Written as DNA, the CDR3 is TGTGCCAGCAGTTTTGCGGGGGGCGGTTCCGGGGAGCTGTTTTTT.

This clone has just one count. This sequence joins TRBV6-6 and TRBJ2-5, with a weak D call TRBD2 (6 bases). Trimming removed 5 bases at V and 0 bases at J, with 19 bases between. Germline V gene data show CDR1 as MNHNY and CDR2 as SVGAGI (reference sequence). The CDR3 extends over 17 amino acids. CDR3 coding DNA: TGTGCCAGCAGTCACCCCCCACGGGAGTGGTACCAAGAGACCCAGTACTTC. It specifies CASSHPPREWYQETQYF.

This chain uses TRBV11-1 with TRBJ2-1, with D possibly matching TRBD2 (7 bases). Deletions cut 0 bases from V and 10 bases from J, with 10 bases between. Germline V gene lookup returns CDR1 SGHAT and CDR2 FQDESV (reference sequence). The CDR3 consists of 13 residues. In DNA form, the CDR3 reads TGTGCCAGCAGCTTAGCGAGGGGGGGAGAGCAGTTCTTC. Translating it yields CASSLARGGEQFF.

The CDR3 sequence: CASMARGPHGYTF. CDR3 bases: TGTGCCAGCATGGCCAGGGGGCCTCATGGCTACACCTTC. The rearrangement uses TRBV2 and TRBJ1-2; TRBD1 matches at 8 bases. CDR3 length: 13 residues. Germline V gene data show CDR1 as SNHLY and CDR2 as FYNNEI. Trimming took 7 bases from V and 6 from J; bases not matched to a gene: 7. The full variable domain, in which reference TRBV2 and TRBJ1-2 provide the parts outside the CDR3, is EPEVTQTPSHQVTQMGQEVILRCVPISNHLYFYWYRQILGQKVEFLVSFYNNEISEKSEIFDDQFSVERPDGSNFTLKIRSTKLEDSAMYFCASMARGPHGYTFGSGTRLTVV.

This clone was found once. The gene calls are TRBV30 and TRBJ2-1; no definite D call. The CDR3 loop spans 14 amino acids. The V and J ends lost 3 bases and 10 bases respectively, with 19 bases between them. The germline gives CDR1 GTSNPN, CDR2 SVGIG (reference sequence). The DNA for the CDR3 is TGTGCCTGGAGCCGCGCCAGGTACAAAGGCGAGCAGTTCTTC. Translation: CAWSRARYKGEQFF.

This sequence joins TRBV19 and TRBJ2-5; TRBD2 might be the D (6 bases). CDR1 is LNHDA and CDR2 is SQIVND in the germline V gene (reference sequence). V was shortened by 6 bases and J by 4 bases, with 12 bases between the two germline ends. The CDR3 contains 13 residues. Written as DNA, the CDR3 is TGTGCCAGTAGAGGGAGGACTCCAGAGACCCAGTACTTC. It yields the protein CASRGRTPETQYF.

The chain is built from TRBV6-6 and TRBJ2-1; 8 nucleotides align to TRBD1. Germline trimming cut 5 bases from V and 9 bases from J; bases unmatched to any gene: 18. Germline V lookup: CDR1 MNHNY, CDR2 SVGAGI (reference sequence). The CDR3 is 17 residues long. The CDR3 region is CASSRPTTGDSSGEQFF. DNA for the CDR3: TGTGCCAGCAGTCGACCGACGACAGGGGACTCGTCGGGTGAGCAGTTCTTC.

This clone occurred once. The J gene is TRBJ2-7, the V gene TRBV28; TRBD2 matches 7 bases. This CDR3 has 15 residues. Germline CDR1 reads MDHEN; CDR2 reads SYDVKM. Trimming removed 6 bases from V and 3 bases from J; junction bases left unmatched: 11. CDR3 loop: CASSAPLAEYYEQYF. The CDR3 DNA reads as TGTGCCAGCAGCGCGCCCCTAGCGGAATACTACGAGCAGTACTTC.

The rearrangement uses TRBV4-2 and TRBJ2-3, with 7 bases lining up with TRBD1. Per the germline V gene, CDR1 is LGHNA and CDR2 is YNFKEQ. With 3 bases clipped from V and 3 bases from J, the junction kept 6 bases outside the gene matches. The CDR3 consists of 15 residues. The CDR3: CASSQRTGETDTQYF. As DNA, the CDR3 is TGTGCCAGCAGCCAGCGGACAGGCGAGACAGATACGCAGTATTTT.

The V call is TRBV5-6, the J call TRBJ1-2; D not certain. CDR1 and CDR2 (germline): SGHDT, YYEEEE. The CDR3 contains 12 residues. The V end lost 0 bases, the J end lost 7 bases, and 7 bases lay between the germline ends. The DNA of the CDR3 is TGTGCCAGCAGCTTGGGTGGGAGTGGCTACACCTTC. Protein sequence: CASSLGGSGYTF.

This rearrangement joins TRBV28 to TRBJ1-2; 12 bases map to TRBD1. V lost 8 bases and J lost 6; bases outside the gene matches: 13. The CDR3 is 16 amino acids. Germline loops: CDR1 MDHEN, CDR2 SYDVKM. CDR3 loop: CASLDDPGQGADGYTF. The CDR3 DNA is TGTGCCAGCCTGGACGATCCGGGACAGGGGGCCGATGGCTACACCTTC.